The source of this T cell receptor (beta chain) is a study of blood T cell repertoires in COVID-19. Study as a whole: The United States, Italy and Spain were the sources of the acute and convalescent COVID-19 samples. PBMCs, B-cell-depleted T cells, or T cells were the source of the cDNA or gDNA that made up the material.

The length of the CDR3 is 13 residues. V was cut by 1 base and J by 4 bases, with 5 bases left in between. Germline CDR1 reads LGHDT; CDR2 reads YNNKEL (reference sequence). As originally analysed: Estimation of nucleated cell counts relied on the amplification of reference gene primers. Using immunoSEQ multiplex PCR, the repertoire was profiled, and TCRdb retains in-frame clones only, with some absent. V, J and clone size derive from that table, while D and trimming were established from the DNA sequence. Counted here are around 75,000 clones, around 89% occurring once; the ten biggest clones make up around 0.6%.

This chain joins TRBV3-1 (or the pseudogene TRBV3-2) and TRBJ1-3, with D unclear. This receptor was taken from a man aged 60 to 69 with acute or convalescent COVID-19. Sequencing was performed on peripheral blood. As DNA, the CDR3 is TGTGCCAGCAGCCAAGGAACAGGAAACACCATATATTTT. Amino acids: CASSQGTGNTIYF.